These T cell receptor beta chains were read from a single sample in a study of shared clonotypes between healthy human individuals. Libraries were prepared by immunoSEQ multiplex PCR; TCRdb keeps only in-frame clonotypes and omits some of them. The data contain about 1 million clones, roughly 74% of them singletons. Input material: memory CD4+ T cells from PBMCs. The receptors were sampled from a man younger than 35 in good health. Some clones in this sample may be carry-over from other donors' samples. CDR3s include the opening cysteine and the closing phenylalanine or tryptophan. A D gene is named only where the DNA matches it firmly. Clone sizes are given selectively: once, few, many, or a class where the clone is expanded.

CDR3nt | CDR3aa | j_gene | abundance | d_gene | v_gene
TGTGCCAGTATGCGGCGGGGCGCGGGGTATGGCTACACCTTC | CASMRRGAGYGYTF | TRBJ1-2 | . | . | TRBV19
TGTGCCAGCAGCTCCGTCCCCTACCCGGGCTACACCTTC | CASSSVPYPGYTF | TRBJ1-2 | . | . | TRBV28
TGTGCCAGCAGAGAACAGGGGCCCTACATCGGGGAGCTGTTTTTT | CASREQGPYIGELFF | TRBJ2-2 | . | TRBD1 | TRBV2
TGTGCTAGTGGTTGGGTGGGACAGGGGCCGCCTAACTATGGCTACACCTTC | CASGWVGQGPPNYGYTF | TRBJ1-2 | . | TRBD1 | TRBV12-5
TGTGCCAGCAGTTTTACTAGCGGGGGCTACGAGCAGTACTTC | CASSFTSGGYEQYF | TRBJ2-7 | . | TRBD2 | TRBV6-6
TGTGCCAGCAGCTCCCTCCCACTCTATGGCTACACCTTC | CASSSLPLYGYTF | TRBJ1-2 | . | . | TRBV5-1
TGTGCCAGCAGTTTGGGGGCGAGCTACGAGCAGTACTTC | CASSLGASYEQYF | TRBJ2-7 | . | . | TRBV28
TGTGCCAGCAGCTCAGGCGGTTACACCATATATTTT | CASSSGGYTIYF | TRBJ1-3 | . | . | TRBV7-6
TGTGCCAGCTCACCACCGGCGGGCGCAGATACGCAGTATTTT | CASSPPAGADTQYF | TRBJ2-3 | . | . | TRBV18
TGTGCCTGGAGTGCCTTCCACAGGGGGCCCGGAAACACTGAAGCTTTCTTT | CAWSAFHRGPGNTEAFF | TRBJ1-1 | once | TRBD1 | TRBV30
TGTGCTAGTGGTTTTAAATACTACAATGACCAAGAGACCCAGTACTTC | CASGFKYYNDQETQYF | TRBJ2-5 | . | . | TRBV12-5
TGTGCCAGCAGTGAGTCAGGGAAGAACACCGGGGAGCTGTTTTTT | CASSESGKNTGELFF | TRBJ2-2 | . | . | TRBV6-4
TGTGCCAGCAGCCCTTCGCTGGAAACTAATTCACCCCTCCACTTT | CASSPSLETNSPLHF | TRBJ1-6 | . | . | TRBV4-2
TGTGCCAGCAGGCCCGACTTTTTCAATGAGCAGTTCTTC | CASRPDFFNEQFF | TRBJ2-1 | . | . | TRBV5-4
TGTGCCTGGAGTGTAGGGGGGGTAACGGGGCAAGAGACCCAGTACTTC | CAWSVGGVTGQETQYF | TRBJ2-5 | . | . | TRBV30
TGTGCCAGCTCTTATCCGGGCCTACTCTACGAGCAGTACTTC | CASSYPGLLYEQYF | TRBJ2-7 | . | . | TRBV18